These T cell receptor beta chains were read from a single sample in a study of cytomegalovirus exposure and HLA in healthy donors. Clones were read by immunoSEQ multiplex PCR, and TCRdb kept only the in-frame ones, dropping some. The sample comprises 90,000 to 120,000 clones, around 79% of which are singletons, and 11% to 15% rests with the top ten. Material for sequencing was PBMCs. Receptors were obtained from a male donor in good health and CMV-seropositive. The CDR3 runs from the conserved cysteine through the conserved F or W. A D gene is named only where the DNA matches it firmly. Some rows have no size entry. The others give once, few or many, or a class for an expanded clone.

size	J	V	D	CDR3	DNA
.	TRBJ1-3	TRBV6-1	.	CASSTSGFDTIYF	TGTGCCAGCAGTACTTCAGGGTTCGACACCATATATTTT
.	TRBJ2-7	TRBV5-5	TRBD2	CASSSTSEREDEQYF	TGTGCCAGCAGCTCGACTAGCGAAAGGGAAGACGAGCAGTACTTC
.	TRBJ1-5	TRBV12-5	.	CASGFGGGRDDQPQHF	TGTGCTAGTGGTTTCGGGGGGGGAAGGGACGATCAGCCCCAGCATTTT
once	TRBJ1-1	TRBV5-1	.	CASTPTYSAMNTEAFF	TGCGCCAGCACCCCGACTTACTCAGCGATGAACACTGAAGCTTTCTTT
.	TRBJ1-4	TRBV29-1	.	CSAVGGNEKLFF	TGCAGCGCTGTCGGGGGAAATGAAAAACTGTTTTTT
.	TRBJ2-3	TRBV5-6	.	CASSEDRYSTDTQYF	TGTGCCAGCAGCGAGGACAGATATAGCACAGATACGCAGTATTTT
.	TRBJ1-1	TRBV9	TRBD1	CASSGTGGNTEAFF	TGTGCCAGCAGCGGGACAGGGGGAAACACTGAAGCTTTCTTT
.	TRBJ2-5	TRBV7-7	.	CASSGPGETQYF	TGTGCCAGCAGTGGTCCGGGAGAGACCCAGTACTTC
.	TRBJ2-6	TRBV19	.	CASSKQGNPNSGANVLTF	TGTGCCAGTAGTAAACAGGGAAACCCTAATTCTGGGGCCAACGTCCTGACTTTC
.	TRBJ1-5	TRBV7-9	.	CASSLESAAQPQHF	TGTGCCAGCAGCTTAGAGTCGGCGGCGCAGCCCCAGCATTTT
.	TRBJ2-7	TRBV5-4	.	CASSSNSYEQYF	TGTGCCAGCAGCTCCAACTCCTACGAGCAGTACTTC
.	TRBJ2-2	TRBV19	.	CATKPPGGELFF	TGTGCCACCAAGCCCCCTGGCGGGGAGCTGTTTTTT
.	TRBJ2-1	TRBV27	.	CASSLGLTNEQFF	TGTGCCAGCAGTTTGGGTCTGACAAATGAGCAGTTCTTC
.	TRBJ2-1	TRBV9	.	CASSVQGSSYNEQFF	TGTGCCAGCAGCGTACAGGGAAGCTCCTACAATGAGCAGTTCTTC
.	TRBJ1-5	TRBV2	TRBD1	CASSDRGRSDQPQHF	TGTGCCAGCAGTGACAGGGGGCGCTCAGATCAGCCCCAGCATTTT
.	TRBJ1-4	TRBV5-1	TRBD1	CASQQGAGEKLFF	TGCGCCAGCCAACAGGGGGCGGGTGAAAAACTGTTTTTT
.	TRBJ1-6	TRBV30	.	CAWRSPSSYNSPLHF	TGTGCCTGGAGAAGCCCGAGCTCCTATAATTCACCCCTCCACTTT
.	TRBJ1-5	TRBV27	TRBD1	CASSLTGGGLNQPQHF	TGTGCCAGCAGTTTGACAGGGGGCGGCCTCAATCAGCCCCAGCATTTT
.	TRBJ1-2	TRBV10-3	.	CAISKSGRNYGYTF	TGTGCCATCAGTAAGTCTGGCAGGAACTATGGCTACACCTTC
.	TRBJ2-5	TRBV5-1	TRBD1	CASSGTEYQETQYF	TGCGCCAGCAGCGGGACAGAGTACCAAGAGACCCAGTACTTC
.	TRBJ1-6	TRBV19	TRBD1	CASSIAWDSLYNSPLHF	TGTGCCAGTAGTATAGCCTGGGACAGCCTTTATAATTCACCCCTCCACTTT
.	TRBJ2-3	TRBV4-2	TRBD2	CASSPKMSPRGGQLDTQYF	TGTGCCAGCAGCCCTAAGATGAGCCCGCGGGGGGGCCAGTTAGATACGCAGTATTTT
.	TRBJ1-2	TRBV7-2	TRBD1	CASSTGTGDYGYTF	TGTGCCAGCAGCACCGGGACAGGCGACTATGGCTACACCTTC
.	TRBJ2-7	TRBV29-1	TRBD1	CSVSQGAYEQYF	TGCAGCGTTTCGCAGGGGGCCTACGAGCAGTACTTC
.	TRBJ2-1	TRBV2	.	CASSPREQPFF	TGTGCCAGCAGTCCCCGGGAGCAACCGTTCTTC
once	TRBJ2-7	TRBV7-9	TRBD1	CASSDSGTGGSYEQYF	TGTGCCAGCAGCGATTCCGGGACAGGGGGTTCCTACGAGCAGTACTTC
.	TRBJ1-5	TRBV4-3	TRBD1	CASSQDRQGSNQPQHF	TGCGCCAGCAGCCAAGATCGACAGGGAAGCAATCAGCCCCAGCATTTT
.	TRBJ1-1	TRBV5-4	.	CASSRIDRNTEAFF	TGTGCCAGCAGCCGCATAGACAGGAACACTGAAGCTTTCTTT
.	TRBJ2-5	TRBV2	TRBD2	CASSLTSRRETQYF	TGTGCCAGCAGCTTGACTAGCCGGAGGGAGACCCAGTACTTC
.	TRBJ1-6	TRBV7-9	TRBD1	CASSLGTVYNSPLHF	TGTGCCAGCAGCCTAGGGACAGTCTATAATTCACCCCTCCACTTT
.	TRBJ2-5	TRBV15	TRBD2	CATSRVSGGGQTQYF	TGTGCCACCAGCAGAGTTAGCGGGGGGGGACAGACCCAGTACTTC
.	TRBJ2-7	TRBV21-1	.	CASLRGKRQNEQYF	TGTGCCAGCCTAAGGGGTAAAAGACAGAACGAGCAGTACTTC
.	TRBJ2-7	TRBV4-1	TRBD1	CASSHIGQGDYEQYF	TGCGCCAGCAGCCACATAGGACAGGGGGACTACGAGCAGTACTTC
.	TRBJ2-7	TRBV15	.	CATSRDVAYEQYF	TGTGCCACCAGCAGAGATGTCGCCTACGAGCAGTACTTC
.	TRBJ2-3	TRBV4-1	.	CASSQEGALGADTQYF	TGCGCCAGCAGCCAAGAGGGGGCGTTGGGCGCAGATACGCAGTATTTT
.	TRBJ1-5	TRBV6-6	TRBD1	CASLRQGSNQPQHF	TGTGCCAGCCTCCGACAGGGGAGCAATCAGCCCCAGCATTTT
few	TRBJ1-5	TRBV18	.	CASSPGRRDQPQHF	TGTGCCAGCTCACCTGGGCGCAGGGATCAGCCCCAGCATTTT
.	TRBJ2-1	TRBV5-6	.	CASRVGGTNEQFF	TGTGCCAGCAGGGTCGGAGGGACCAATGAGCAGTTCTTC
.	TRBJ1-6	TRBV5-1	.	CASSPGDHNSPLHF	TGCGCCAGCAGTCCGGGGGACCATAATTCACCCCTCCACTTT
.	TRBJ2-7	TRBV5-1	.	CASSLGQRHEQYF	TGCGCCAGCAGCTTGGGTCAGCGTCACGAGCAGTACTTC
.	TRBJ2-3	TRBV4-2	TRBD2	CASSPLRGGGAPPSDTQYF	TGTGCCAGCAGCCCCCTCCGGGGCGGGGGGGCCCCGCCTTCAGATACGCAGTATTTT
.	TRBJ1-6	TRBV2	TRBD1	CASKTDRGHNSPLHF	TGTGCCAGCAAGACCGACAGGGGGCATAATTCACCCCTCCACTTT
.	TRBJ1-6	TRBV15	.	CATSRQVGDSPLHF	TGTGCCACCAGCCGACAGGTCGGGGATTCACCCCTCCACTTT
.	TRBJ2-1	TRBV2	.	CARGGAREQFF	TGTGCCAGGGGGGGAGCGCGGGAGCAGTTCTTC
few	TRBJ1-5	TRBV5-1	TRBD1	CASRSGTDSNQPQHF	TGCGCCAGCAGGTCCGGGACAGATAGCAATCAGCCCCAGCATTTT
few	TRBJ2-7	TRBV7-2	.	CASSLFGTAPYEQYF	TGTGCCAGCAGCTTATTCGGGACTGCTCCCTACGAGCAGTACTTC
.	TRBJ2-7	TRBV11-2	.	CASATGNQRYEQYF	TGTGCCAGCGCAACAGGGAACCAACGATACGAGCAGTACTTC
.	TRBJ2-7	TRBV27	TRBD1	CASSFSRQGTEQYF	TGTGCCAGCAGTTTTTCTAGACAGGGGACTGAGCAGTACTTC
few	TRBJ1-4	TRBV5-1	.	CASSFRRSNEKLFF	TGCGCCAGCAGCTTTCGCCGGAGTAATGAAAAACTGTTTTTT
.	TRBJ2-1	TRBV29-1	TRBD2	CSVGGGRAGYNEQFF	TGCAGCGTCGGGGGGGGCAGGGCGGGTTACAATGAGCAGTTCTTC
.	TRBJ2-2	TRBV4-3	.	CASSQVAANTGELFF	TGCGCCAGCAGCCAAGTAGCGGCGAACACCGGGGAGCTGTTTTTT
once	TRBJ1-6	TRBV7-2	TRBD1	CASSLTGVNSPLHF	TGTGCCAGCAGCCTGACAGGGGTAAATTCACCCCTCCACTTT
.	TRBJ1-6	TRBV4-1	TRBD1	CASSQAPTGVNSPLHF	TGCGCCAGCAGCCAAGCTCCGACAGGGGTAAATTCACCCCTCCACTTT
.	TRBJ1-4	TRBV6-1	TRBD1	CASRRDRSTNEKLFF	TGTGCCAGCAGACGGGACAGATCAACTAATGAAAAACTGTTTTTT